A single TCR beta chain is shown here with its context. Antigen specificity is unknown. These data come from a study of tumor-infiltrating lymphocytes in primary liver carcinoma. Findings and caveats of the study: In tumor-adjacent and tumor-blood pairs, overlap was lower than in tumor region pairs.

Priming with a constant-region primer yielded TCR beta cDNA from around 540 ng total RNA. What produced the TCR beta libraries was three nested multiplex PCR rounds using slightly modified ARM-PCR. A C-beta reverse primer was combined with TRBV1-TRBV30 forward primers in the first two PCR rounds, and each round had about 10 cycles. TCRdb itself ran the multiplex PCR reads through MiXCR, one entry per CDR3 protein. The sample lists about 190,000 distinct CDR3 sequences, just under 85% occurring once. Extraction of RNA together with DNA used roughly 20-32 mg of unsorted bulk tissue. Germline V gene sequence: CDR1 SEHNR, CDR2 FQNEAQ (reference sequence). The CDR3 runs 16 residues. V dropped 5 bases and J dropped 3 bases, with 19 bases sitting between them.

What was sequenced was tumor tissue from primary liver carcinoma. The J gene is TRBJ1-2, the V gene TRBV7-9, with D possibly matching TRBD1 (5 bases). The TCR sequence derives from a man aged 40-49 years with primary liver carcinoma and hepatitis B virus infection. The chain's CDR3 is CASSETRDGVDYGYTF. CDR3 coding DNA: TGTGCCAGCAGCGAGACCCGGGACGGGGTTGACTATGGCTACACCTTC.